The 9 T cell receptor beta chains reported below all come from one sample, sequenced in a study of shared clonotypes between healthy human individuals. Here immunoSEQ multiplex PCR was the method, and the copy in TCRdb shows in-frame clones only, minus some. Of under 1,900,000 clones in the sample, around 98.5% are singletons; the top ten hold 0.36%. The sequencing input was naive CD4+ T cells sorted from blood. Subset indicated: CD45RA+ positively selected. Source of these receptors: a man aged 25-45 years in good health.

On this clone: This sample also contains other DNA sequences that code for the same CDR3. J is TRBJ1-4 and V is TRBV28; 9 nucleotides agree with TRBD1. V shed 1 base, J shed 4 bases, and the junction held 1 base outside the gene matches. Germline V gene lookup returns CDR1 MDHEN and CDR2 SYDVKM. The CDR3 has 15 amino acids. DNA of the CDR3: TGTGCCAGCAGTTTATCGGGACAGGGTAATGAAAAACTGTTTTTT. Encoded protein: CASSLSGQGNEKLFF. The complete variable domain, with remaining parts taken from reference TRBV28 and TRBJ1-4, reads DVKVTQSSRYLVKRTGEKVFLECVQDMDHENMFWYRQDPGLGLRLIYFSYDVKMKEKGDIPEGYSVSREKKERFSLILESASTNQTSMYLCASSLSGQGNEKLFFGSGTQLSVL.

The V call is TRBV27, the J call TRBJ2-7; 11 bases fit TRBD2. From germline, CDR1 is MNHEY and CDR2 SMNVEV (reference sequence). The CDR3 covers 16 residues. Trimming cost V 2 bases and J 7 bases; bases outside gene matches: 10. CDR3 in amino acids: CASSLRLTSGKREQYF. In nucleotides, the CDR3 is TGTGCCAGCAGTTTACGGCTGACTAGCGGGAAGAGGGAGCAGTACTTC.

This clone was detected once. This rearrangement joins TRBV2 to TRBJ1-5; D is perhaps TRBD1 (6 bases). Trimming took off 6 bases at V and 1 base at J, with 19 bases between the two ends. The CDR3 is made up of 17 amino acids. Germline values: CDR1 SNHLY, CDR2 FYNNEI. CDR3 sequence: CASSPRGRVRSNQPQHF. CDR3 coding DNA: TGTGCCAGCAGCCCCCGGGGGCGGGTAAGGAGCAATCAGCCCCAGCATTTT.

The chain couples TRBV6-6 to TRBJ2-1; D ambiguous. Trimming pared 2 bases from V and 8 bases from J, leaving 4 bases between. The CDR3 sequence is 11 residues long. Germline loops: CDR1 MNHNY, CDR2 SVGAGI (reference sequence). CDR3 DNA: TGTGCCAGCAGTTACACCCATGAGCAGTTCTTC. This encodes CASSYTHEQFF.

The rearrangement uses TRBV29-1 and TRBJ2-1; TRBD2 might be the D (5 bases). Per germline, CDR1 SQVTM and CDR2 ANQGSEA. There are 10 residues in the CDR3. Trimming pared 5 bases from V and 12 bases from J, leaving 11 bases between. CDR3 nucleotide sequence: TGCAGCGTTATAGCAGGAGGGCAGTTCTTC. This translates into CSVIAGGQFF.

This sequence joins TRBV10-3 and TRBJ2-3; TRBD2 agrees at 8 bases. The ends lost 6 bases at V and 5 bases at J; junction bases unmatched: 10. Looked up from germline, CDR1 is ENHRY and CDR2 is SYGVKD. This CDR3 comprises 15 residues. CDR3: CAIRDDGRAGDTQYF. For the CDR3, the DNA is TGTGCCATCAGGGACGACGGGAGGGCCGGAGATACGCAGTATTTT.

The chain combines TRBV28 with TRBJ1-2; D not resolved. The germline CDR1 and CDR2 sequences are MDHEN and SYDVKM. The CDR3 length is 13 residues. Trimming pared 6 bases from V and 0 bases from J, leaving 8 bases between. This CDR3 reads CASSRYTNYGYTF. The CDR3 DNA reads TGTGCCAGCAGCAGGTATACTAACTATGGCTACACCTTC.

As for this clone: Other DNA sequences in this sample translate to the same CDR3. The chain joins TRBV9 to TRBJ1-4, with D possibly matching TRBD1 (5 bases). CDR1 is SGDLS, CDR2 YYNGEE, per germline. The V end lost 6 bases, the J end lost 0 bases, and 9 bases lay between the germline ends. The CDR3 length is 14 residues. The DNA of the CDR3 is TGTGCCAGCACTTTGGGGCCAACTAATGAAAAACTGTTTTTT. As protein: CASTLGPTNEKLFF.

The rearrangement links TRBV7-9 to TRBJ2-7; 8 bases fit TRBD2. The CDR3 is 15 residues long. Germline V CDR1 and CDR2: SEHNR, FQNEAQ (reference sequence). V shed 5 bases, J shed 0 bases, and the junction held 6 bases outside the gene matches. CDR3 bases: TGTGCCAGCAGCCCGGGAGGGGGTAGCTCCTACGAGCAGTACTTC. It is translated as CASSPGGGSSYEQYF.